This TCR beta chain was identified in a study of blood T cell repertoires in COVID-19. Measured with immunoSEQ multiplex PCR; TCRdb has only the in-frame clones, and not every one. The table shows around 26,000 clones, with about nine tenths occurring only once. The V end was cut by 4 bases, the J end by 7 bases, with 29 bases between. Germline V gene sequence: CDR1 SGHNT, CDR2 YYREEE (reference sequence). The CDR3 has 18 residues. The chain joins TRBV5-4 to TRBJ1-2; D perhaps matches TRBD1 (6 bases). The source material was peripheral blood. The sequence came from a human donor in a cohort sampled during active COVID-19. The CDR3 coding sequence is TGTGCCAGCAGCGCCGCGGAATCCGGGGGGCTGAGTATTGGTGGCTACACCTTC. This encodes CASSAAESGGLSIGGYTF.